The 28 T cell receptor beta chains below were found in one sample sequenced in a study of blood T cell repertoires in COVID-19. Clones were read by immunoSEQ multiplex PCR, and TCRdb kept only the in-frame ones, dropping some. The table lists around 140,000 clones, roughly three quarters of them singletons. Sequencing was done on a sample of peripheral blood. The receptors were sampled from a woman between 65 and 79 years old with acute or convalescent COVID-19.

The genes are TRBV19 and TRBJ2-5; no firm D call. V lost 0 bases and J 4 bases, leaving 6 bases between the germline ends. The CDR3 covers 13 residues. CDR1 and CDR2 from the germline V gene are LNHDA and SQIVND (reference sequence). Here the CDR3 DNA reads TGTGCCAGTAGTATAGATGGGCCAGAGACCCAGTACTTC. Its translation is CASSIDGPETQYF.

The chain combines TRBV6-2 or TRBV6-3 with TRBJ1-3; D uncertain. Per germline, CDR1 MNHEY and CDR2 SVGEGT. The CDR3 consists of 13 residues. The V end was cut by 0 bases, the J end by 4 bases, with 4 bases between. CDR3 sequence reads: CASSYSEGNTIYF. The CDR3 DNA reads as TGTGCCAGCAGTTACTCGGAGGGAAACACCATATATTTT.

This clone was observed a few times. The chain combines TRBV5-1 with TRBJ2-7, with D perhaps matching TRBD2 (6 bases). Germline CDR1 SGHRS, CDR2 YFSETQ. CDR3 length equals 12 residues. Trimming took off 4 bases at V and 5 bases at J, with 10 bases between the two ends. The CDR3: CASSRGIDEQYF. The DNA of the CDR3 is TGCGCCAGCAGCCGGGGGATCGACGAGCAGTACTTC. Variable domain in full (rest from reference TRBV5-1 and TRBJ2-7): KAGVTQTPRYLIKTRGQQVTLSCSPISGHRSVSWYQQTPGQGLQFLFEYFSETQRNKGNFPGRFSGRQFSNSRSEMNVSTLELGDSALYLCASSRGIDEQYFGPGTRLTVT.

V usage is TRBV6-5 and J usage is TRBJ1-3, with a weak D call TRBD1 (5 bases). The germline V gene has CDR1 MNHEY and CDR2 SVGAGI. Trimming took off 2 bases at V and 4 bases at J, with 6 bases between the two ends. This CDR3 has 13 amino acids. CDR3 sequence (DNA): TGTGCCAGCAGTTACCGGACAGGAAACACCATATATTTT. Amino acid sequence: CASSYRTGNTIYF.

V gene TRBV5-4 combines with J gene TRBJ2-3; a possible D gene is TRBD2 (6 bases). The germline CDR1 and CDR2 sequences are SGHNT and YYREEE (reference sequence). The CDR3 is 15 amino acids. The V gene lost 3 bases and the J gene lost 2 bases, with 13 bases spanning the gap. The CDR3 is CASSSFGDFTDTQYF. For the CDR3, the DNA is TGTGCCAGCAGCTCCTTTGGGGACTTCACAGATACGCAGTATTTT.

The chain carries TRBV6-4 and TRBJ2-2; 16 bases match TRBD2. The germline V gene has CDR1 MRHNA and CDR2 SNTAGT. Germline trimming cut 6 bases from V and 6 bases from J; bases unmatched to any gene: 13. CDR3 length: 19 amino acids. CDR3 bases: TGTGCCAGCAGCGGCCCGGGACTAGCGGGGGGGCCCGGCCCCGGGGAGCTGTTTTTT. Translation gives CASSGPGLAGGPGPGELFF.

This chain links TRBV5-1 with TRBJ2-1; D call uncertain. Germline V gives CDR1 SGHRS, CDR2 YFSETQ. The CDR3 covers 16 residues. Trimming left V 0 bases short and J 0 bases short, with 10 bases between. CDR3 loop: CASSLATTNSYNEQFF. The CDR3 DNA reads TGCGCCAGCAGCTTGGCAACAACTAACTCCTACAATGAGCAGTTCTTC.

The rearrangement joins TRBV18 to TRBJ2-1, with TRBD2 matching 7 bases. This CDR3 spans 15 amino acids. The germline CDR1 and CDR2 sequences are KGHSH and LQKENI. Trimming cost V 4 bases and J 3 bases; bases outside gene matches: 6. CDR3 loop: CASSRAGEFYNEQFF. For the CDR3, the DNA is TGTGCCAGCTCACGTGCGGGGGAATTCTACAATGAGCAGTTCTTC.

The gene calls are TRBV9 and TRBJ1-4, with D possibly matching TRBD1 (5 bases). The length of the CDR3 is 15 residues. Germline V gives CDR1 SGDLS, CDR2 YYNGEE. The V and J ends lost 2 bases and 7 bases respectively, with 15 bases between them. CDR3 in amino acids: CASSVEGDVAEKLFF. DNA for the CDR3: TGTGCCAGCAGCGTGGAAGGGGATGTAGCTGAAAAACTGTTTTTT.

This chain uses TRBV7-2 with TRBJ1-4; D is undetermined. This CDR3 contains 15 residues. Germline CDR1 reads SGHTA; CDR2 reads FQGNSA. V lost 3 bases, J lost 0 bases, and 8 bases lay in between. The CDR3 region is CASSFHSPTNEKLFF. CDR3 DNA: TGTGCCAGCAGCTTTCACAGCCCAACTAATGAAAAACTGTTTTTT.

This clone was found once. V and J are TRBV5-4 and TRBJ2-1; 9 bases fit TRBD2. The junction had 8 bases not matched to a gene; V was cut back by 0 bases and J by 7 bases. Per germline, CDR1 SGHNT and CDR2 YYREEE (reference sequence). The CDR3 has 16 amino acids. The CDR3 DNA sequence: TGTGCCAGCAGCTTGGAAATGGCGGGGGGGCGTAATGAGCAGTTCTTC. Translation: CASSLEMAGGRNEQFF.

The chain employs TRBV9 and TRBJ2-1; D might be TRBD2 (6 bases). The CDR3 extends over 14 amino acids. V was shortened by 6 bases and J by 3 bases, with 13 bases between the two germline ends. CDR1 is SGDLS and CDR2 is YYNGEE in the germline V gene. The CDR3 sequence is CASTRDFYYNEQFF. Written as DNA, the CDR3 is TGTGCCAGCACCCGGGACTTTTACTACAATGAGCAGTTCTTC.

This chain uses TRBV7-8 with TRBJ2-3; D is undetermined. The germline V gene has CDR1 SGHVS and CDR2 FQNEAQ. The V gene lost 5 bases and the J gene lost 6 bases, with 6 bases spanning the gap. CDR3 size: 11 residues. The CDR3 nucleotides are TGTGCCAGCAGCCCCCTGGATACGCAGTATTTT. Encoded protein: CASSPLDTQYF.

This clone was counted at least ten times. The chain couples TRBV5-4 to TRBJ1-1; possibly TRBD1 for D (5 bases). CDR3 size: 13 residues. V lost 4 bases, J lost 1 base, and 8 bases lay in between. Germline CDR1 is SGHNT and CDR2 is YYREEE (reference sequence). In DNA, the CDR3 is TGTGCCAGCAGCCGACAGACGAACACTGAAGCTTTCTTT. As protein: CASSRQTNTEAFF.

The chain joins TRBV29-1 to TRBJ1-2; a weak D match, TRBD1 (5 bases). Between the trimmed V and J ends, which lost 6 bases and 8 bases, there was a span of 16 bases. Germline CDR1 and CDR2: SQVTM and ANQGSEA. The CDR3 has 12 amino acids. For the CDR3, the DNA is TGCAGCGTGGCAGGCGGGGCCCCCGGCTACACCTTC. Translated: CSVAGGAPGYTF.

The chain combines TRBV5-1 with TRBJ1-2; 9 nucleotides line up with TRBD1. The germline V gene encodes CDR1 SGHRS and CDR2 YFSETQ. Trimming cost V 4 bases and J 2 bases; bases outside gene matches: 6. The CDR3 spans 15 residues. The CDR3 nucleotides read TGCGCCAGCAGCGTACCGGGACAGGGCAACTATGGCTACACCTTC. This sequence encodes CASSVPGQGNYGYTF. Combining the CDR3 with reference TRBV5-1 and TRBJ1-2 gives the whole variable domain KAGVTQTPRYLIKTRGQQVTLSCSPISGHRSVSWYQQTPGQGLQFLFEYFSETQRNKGNFPGRFSGRQFSNSRSEMNVSTLELGDSALYLCASSVPGQGNYGYTFGSGTRLTVV.

CDR3 residues: CASSFATASGANVLTF. DNA of the CDR3: TGTGCCAGCAGTTTTGCGACAGCATCTGGGGCCAACGTCCTGACTTTC. The chain has TRBV28 and TRBJ2-6; D is perhaps TRBD1 (5 bases). The V end lost 3 bases, the J end lost 1 base, and 10 bases lay between the germline ends. This CDR3 spans 16 amino acids. From germline, CDR1 is MDHEN and CDR2 SYDVKM.

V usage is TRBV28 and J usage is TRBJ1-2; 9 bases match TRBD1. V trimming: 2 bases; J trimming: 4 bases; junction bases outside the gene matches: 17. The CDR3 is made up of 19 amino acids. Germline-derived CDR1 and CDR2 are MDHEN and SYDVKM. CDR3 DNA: TGTGCCAGCAGTTTACTTAACCCGGTTCAGACAGGGGGTGGCTATGGCTACACCTTC. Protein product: CASSLLNPVQTGGGYGYTF.

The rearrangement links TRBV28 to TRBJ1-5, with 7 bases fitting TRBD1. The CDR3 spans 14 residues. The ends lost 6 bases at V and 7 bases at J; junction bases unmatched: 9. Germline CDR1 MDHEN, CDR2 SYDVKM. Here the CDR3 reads CASSSGQAGQPQHF. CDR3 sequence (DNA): TGTGCCAGCAGCTCCGGACAGGCGGGGCAGCCCCAGCATTTT. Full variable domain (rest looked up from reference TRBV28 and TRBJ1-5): DVKVTQSSRYLVKRTGEKVFLECVQDMDHENMFWYRQDPGLGLRLIYFSYDVKMKEKGDIPEGYSVSREKKERFSLILESASTNQTSMYLCASSSGQAGQPQHFGDGTRLSIL.

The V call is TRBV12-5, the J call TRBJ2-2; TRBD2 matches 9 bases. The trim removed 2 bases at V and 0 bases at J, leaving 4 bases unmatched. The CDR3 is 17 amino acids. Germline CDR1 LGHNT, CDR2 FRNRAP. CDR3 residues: CASGLSRLAANTGELFF. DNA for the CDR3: TGTGCTAGTGGTTTGAGTAGACTAGCGGCGAACACCGGGGAGCTGTTTTTT.

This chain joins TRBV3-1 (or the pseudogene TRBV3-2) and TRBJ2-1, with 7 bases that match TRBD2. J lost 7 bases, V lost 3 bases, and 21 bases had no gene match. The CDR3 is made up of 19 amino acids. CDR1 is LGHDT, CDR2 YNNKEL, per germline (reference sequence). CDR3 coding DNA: TGTGCCAGCAGCCACCATGGCCTGGGGGGGTCCACCGGTGGGAATGAGCAGTTCTTC. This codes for CASSHHGLGGSTGGNEQFF.

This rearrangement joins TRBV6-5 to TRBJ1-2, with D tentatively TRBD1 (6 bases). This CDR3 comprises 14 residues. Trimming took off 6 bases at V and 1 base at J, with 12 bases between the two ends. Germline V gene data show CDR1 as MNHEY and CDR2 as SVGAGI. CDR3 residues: CASRQGQLNYGYTF. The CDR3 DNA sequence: TGTGCCAGCAGACAAGGACAGCTTAACTATGGCTACACCTTC.

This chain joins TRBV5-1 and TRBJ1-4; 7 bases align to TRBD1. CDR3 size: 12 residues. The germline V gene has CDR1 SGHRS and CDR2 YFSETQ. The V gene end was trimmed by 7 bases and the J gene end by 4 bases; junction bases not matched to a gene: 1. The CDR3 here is CASRQGNEKLFF. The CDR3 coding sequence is TGCGCCAGCCGACAGGGTAATGAAAAACTGTTTTTT.

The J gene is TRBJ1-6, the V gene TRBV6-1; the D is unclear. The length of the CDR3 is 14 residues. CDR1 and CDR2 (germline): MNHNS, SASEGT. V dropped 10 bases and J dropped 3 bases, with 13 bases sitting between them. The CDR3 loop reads CATFQASYNSPLHF. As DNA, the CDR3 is TGTGCCACGTTCCAGGCAAGCTATAATTCACCCCTCCACTTT.

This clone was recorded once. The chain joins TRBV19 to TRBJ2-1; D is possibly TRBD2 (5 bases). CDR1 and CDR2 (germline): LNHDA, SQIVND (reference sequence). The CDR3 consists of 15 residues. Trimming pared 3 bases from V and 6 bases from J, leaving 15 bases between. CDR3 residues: CASSMTTERFNEQFF. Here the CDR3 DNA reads TGTGCCAGTAGTATGACAACCGAGCGGTTCAATGAGCAGTTCTTC.

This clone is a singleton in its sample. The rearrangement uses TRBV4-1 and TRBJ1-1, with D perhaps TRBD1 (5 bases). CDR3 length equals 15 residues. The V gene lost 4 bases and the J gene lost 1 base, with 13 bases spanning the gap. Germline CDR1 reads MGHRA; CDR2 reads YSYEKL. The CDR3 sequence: CASSLGQGANTEAFF. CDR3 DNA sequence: TGCGCCAGCAGCCTTGGACAAGGGGCGAACACTGAAGCTTTCTTT.

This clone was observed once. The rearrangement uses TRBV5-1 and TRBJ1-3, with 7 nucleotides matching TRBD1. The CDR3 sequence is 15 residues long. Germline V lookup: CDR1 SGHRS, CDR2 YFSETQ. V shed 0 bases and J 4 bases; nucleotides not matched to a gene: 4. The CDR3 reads CASSLEGAIGNTIYF. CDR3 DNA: TGCGCCAGCAGCTTGGAGGGGGCCATCGGAAACACCATATATTTT.

CDR3 coding DNA: TGTGCCAGCAAAAGCGGGAGCTCCTACAATGAGCAGTTCTTC. Translated: CASKSGSSYNEQFF. The rearrangement uses TRBV27 and TRBJ2-1, with TRBD2 identical over 8 bases. This CDR3 has 14 amino acids. Trimming cost V 7 bases and J 0 bases; bases outside gene matches: 2. Germline CDR1 and CDR2: MNHEY and SMNVEV (reference sequence).